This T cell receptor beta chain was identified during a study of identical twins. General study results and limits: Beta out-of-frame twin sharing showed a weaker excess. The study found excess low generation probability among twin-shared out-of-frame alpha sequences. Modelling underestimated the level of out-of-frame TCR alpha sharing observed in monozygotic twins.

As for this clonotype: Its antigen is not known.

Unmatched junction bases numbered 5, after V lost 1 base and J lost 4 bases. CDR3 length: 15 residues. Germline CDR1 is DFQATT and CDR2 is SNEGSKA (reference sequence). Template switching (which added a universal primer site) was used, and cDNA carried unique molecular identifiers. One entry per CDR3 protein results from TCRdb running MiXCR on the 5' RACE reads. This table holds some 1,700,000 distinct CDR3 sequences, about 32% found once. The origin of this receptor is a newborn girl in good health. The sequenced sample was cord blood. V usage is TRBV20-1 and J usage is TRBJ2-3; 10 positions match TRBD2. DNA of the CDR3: TGCAGTGCTAGAGTGGGGCTAGCGGGAGCAGATACGCAGTATTTT. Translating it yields CSARVGLAGADTQYF.